This T cell receptor (beta chain) was identified during a study of T cell clonotyping in hematopoietic cell transplantation. Study results and caveats: Higher Inverse Simpson Index values in graft donor and pretransplant recipient predicted broader posttransplant TCR diversity. After transplant, recipient diversity fell while pathologically expanded clonotypes grew through day 180. Without cell sorting, CD4 versus CD8 contributions remain unresolved. Few recipient clonotypes overlapped donors; over 95% were de novo at given depth.

This clone has a handful of counts. Antigen specificity is unknown. The protocol was immunoSEQ multiplex PCR, while the TCRdb copy is restricted to in-frame clones and leaves out a portion. This sample yields 4,700 or so clones, of which roughly nine tenths are seen a single time; roughly 28% belongs to the top ten. The ends were cut back, 6 bases at V and 5 bases at J, with 14 bases in the middle. The CDR3 length is 14 residues. Germline CDR1 reads SGHDT; CDR2 reads YYEEEE. The chain is built from TRBV5-6 and TRBJ2-2; tentative D call: TRBD2 (6 bases). This material consisted of peripheral blood mononuclear cells, taken 100 days after allogeneic stem cell transplant. The clonotype was recovered from an older male patient who had an allogeneic stem cell transplant from an unrelated donor, so T cells may come from the graft donor. Some clones in this sample may be carry-over from other donors' samples. The CDR3 loop is CASIAGSGTGELFF. In DNA form, the CDR3 reads TGTGCCAGCATTGCGGGATCTGGAACCGGGGAGCTGTTTTTT.